These 18 T cell receptor beta chains share one sample of origin, sequenced in a study of blood T cell repertoires in COVID-19. Some clones are missing from TCRdb's copy, which holds only in-frame ones; the method was immunoSEQ multiplex PCR. The table lists under 70,000 clones, about 83% of them singletons. The specimen sequenced was peripheral blood. These receptors were obtained from a man aged 45-65 years with acute or convalescent COVID-19.

The gene calls are TRBV19 and TRBJ2-3, with D unclear. Trimming pared 3 bases from V and 4 bases from J, leaving 11 bases between. This CDR3 is built from 14 residues. CDR1 is LNHDA and CDR2 is SQIVND in the germline V gene (reference sequence). In DNA form, the CDR3 reads TGTGCCAGTAGTATTTCCGGGTCTCCAGATACGCAGTATTTT. Translating gives CASSISGSPDTQYF.

The V gene is TRBV30, the J gene TRBJ2-2; D is perhaps TRBD1 (6 bases). This CDR3 is 14 amino acids long. Germline lookup yields CDR1 GTSNPN and CDR2 SVGIG (reference sequence). Between the trimmed V and J ends, which lost 1 base and 6 bases, there was a span of 12 bases. As DNA, the CDR3 is TGTGCCTGGAGTGATATTGCAGGGGCCGGGGAGCTGTTTTTT. Residues: CAWSDIAGAGELFF.

This clone occurred once. This CDR3 is CASSVGANYGYTF. The CDR3 DNA sequence: TGTGCCAGCAGCGTAGGGGCCAACTATGGCTACACCTTC. The rearrangement joins TRBV9 to TRBJ1-2, with no clear D. The V end was cut by 0 bases, the J end by 2 bases, with 5 bases between. This CDR3 is built from 13 residues. The V gene's germline CDR1 is SGDLS and CDR2 YYNGEE. The variable domain in full, completed from reference TRBV9 and TRBJ1-2, reads DSGVTQTPKHLITATGQRVTLRCSPRSGDLSVYWYQQSLDQGLQFLIQYYNGEERAKGNILERFSAQQFPDLHSELNLSSLELGDSALYFCASSVGANYGYTFGSGTRLTVV.

This clone was counted once. The V and J genes are TRBV5-1 and TRBJ2-3, with 7 bases that match TRBD2. V was pared by 0 bases and J by 0 bases, with 4 bases of the junction left unmatched. The CDR3 is 16 residues long. Germline assignment: CDR1 SGHRS and CDR2 YFSETQ. The CDR3 region is CASSLAGGRSTDTQYF. The DNA for the CDR3 is TGCGCCAGCAGCTTGGCCGGGGGGAGGAGCACAGATACGCAGTATTTT.

The V gene is TRBV19, the J gene TRBJ2-7, with a tentative D call TRBD1 (6 bases). The CDR3 has 13 amino acids. Between the trimmed V and J ends, which lost 5 bases and 3 bases, there was a span of 11 bases. Germline V gives CDR1 LNHDA, CDR2 SQIVND (reference sequence). Here the CDR3 reads CASSEDRFYEQYF. The DNA for the CDR3 is TGTGCCAGTAGTGAGGACAGATTCTACGAGCAGTACTTC.

This CDR3 is CASVRPGGALDEQYF. CDR3 DNA: TGTGCTAGTGTCCGCCCCGGGGGGGCGCTTGACGAGCAGTACTTC. The chain employs TRBV12-5 and TRBJ2-7; TRBD2 matches at 8 bases. The junction had 13 bases not matched to a gene; V was cut back by 7 bases and J by 5 bases. CDR3 length: 15 residues. Germline values: CDR1 LGHNT, CDR2 FRNRAP.

The V gene is TRBV7-3, the J gene TRBJ2-5; TRBD1 agrees at 8 bases. The CDR3 loop spans 16 amino acids. Per the germline V gene, CDR1 is SGHTA and CDR2 is FQGTGA. Trimming took 1 base from V and 5 from J; bases not matched to a gene: 9. For the CDR3, the DNA is TGTGCCAGCAGCTTAAATCCCAGGGGGCTTCGGGAGACCCAGTACTTC. This sequence encodes CASSLNPRGLRETQYF.

This chain uses TRBV5-1 with TRBJ1-2, with TRBD1 matching over 12 bases. Germline CDR1 is SGHRS and CDR2 is YFSETQ. The CDR3 runs 17 residues. The V and J ends lost 4 bases and 5 bases, in that order; junction bases with no gene match: 12. In nucleotides, the CDR3 is TGCGCCAGCAGCCAACAGGCCGGGACAGGGGGCCGGTATGGCTACACCTTC. It is translated as CASSQQAGTGGRYGYTF.

The sample holds one count of this clone. This rearrangement joins TRBV29-1 to TRBJ2-7; tentative D call: TRBD2 (5 bases). The germline V and J ends were trimmed by 3 bases and 6 bases, with 15 bases remaining between them. From germline, CDR1 is SQVTM and CDR2 ANQGSEA. The CDR3 totals 13 residues. This CDR3 reads CSVDIRGYSEQYF. The CDR3 DNA follows: TGCAGCGTTGATATTCGGGGTTACTCCGAGCAGTACTTC.

This clone occurred a few times. The genes are TRBV5-1 and TRBJ1-2; D not certain. This CDR3 comprises 13 residues. Germline assignment: CDR1 SGHRS and CDR2 YFSETQ. Deletions cut 0 bases from V and 7 bases from J, with 10 bases between. CDR3: CASSLVGSGGYTF. For the CDR3, the DNA is TGCGCCAGCAGCTTGGTGGGCAGTGGTGGCTACACCTTC.

The table lists this clone with a count of one. The V call is TRBV11-1, the J call TRBJ2-1; 8 bases line up with TRBD2. From germline, CDR1 is SGHAT and CDR2 FQDESV (reference sequence). The V segment lost 5 bases and the J segment 9 bases; nucleotides outside the gene matches: 9. The CDR3 is made up of 14 amino acids. The CDR3 DNA reads as TGTGCCAGCAGCACACGGGGGGGAGTGGGTGAGCAGTTCTTC. Translating gives CASSTRGGVGEQFF.

The chain links TRBV6-6 to TRBJ1-1, with no clear D. The germline V and J ends were trimmed by 7 bases and 9 bases, with 15 bases remaining between them. This CDR3 has 12 amino acids. CDR1 MNHNY and CDR2 SVGAGI come from the germline V gene (reference sequence). This CDR3 is CASTSAQSKAFF. For the CDR3, the DNA is TGTGCCAGCACCTCAGCGCAGTCAAAAGCTTTCTTT.

The chain recombines TRBV11-2 with TRBJ1-2; possible D gene TRBD1, 5 bases. In germline, CDR1 is SGHAT, CDR2 FQNNGV. The CDR3 has 17 amino acids. V dropped 0 bases and J dropped 4 bases, with 18 bases sitting between them. For the CDR3, the DNA is TGTGCCAGCAGCTTAGATCCTCTCGCAGGGAGGTCCTATGGCTACACCTTC. Translation: CASSLDPLAGRSYGYTF.

J is TRBJ2-1 and V is TRBV14; D is undetermined. Per germline, CDR1 SGHDN and CDR2 FVKESK. The CDR3 sequence is 14 residues long. The ends were cut back, 1 base at V and 4 bases at J, with 8 bases in the middle. CDR3 DNA: TGTGCCAGCAGCCAAGTTGGCACATACAATGAGCAGTTCTTC. Translating it yields CASSQVGTYNEQFF. The whole variable domain, remainder taken from reference TRBV14 and TRBJ2-1, is EAGVTQFPSHSVIEKGQTVTLRCDPISGHDNLYWYRRVMGKEIKFLLHFVKESKQDESGMPNNRFLAERTGGTYSTLKVQPAELEDSGVYFCASSQVGTYNEQFFGPGTRLTVL.

The rearrangement uses TRBV7-8 and TRBJ1-4; the match to TRBD1 covers 8 bases. With 1 base clipped from V and 5 bases from J, the junction kept 15 bases outside the gene matches. Per the germline V gene, CDR1 is SGHVS and CDR2 is FQNEAQ. The CDR3 runs 19 residues. The CDR3 sequence: CASSLERGRGHPLNEKLFF. The CDR3 DNA reads as TGTGCCAGCAGCTTAGAAAGGGGCAGGGGGCATCCATTAAATGAAAAACTGTTTTTT.

This clone was observed once. This sequence joins TRBV7-8 and TRBJ2-7; 7 positions match TRBD1. This CDR3 contains 14 residues. The V gene's germline CDR1 is SGHVS and CDR2 FQNEAQ. The trim removed 7 bases at V and 2 bases at J, leaving 8 bases unmatched. CDR3 bases: TGTGCCAGCAACCCCCGGGACAGAACCTACGAGCAGTACTTC. As protein: CASNPRDRTYEQYF.

The rearrangement links TRBV29-1 to TRBJ1-1, with no clear D. The CDR3 consists of 10 residues. Trimming shortened V by 6 bases and J by 3 bases, and 5 bases separated the two germline ends. Germline-derived CDR1 and CDR2 are SQVTM and ANQGSEA. The CDR3 is CSVRYTEAFF. The CDR3, as DNA: TGCAGCGTCCGGTACACTGAAGCTTTCTTT. Looking up the rest from reference TRBV29-1 and TRBJ1-1 gives the full variable domain: SAVISQKPSRDICQRGTSLTIQCQVDSQVTMMFWYRQQPGQSLTLIATANQGSEATYESGFVIDKFPISRPNLTFSTLTVSNMSPEDSSIYLCSVRYTEAFFGQGTRLTVV.

V and J are TRBV5-4 and TRBJ1-1; TRBD1 agrees at 7 bases. The CDR3 covers 14 residues. Germline CDR1 and CDR2: SGHNT and YYREEE (reference sequence). Germline trimming cut 4 bases from V and 1 base from J; bases unmatched to any gene: 4. CDR3 sequence reads: CASSTDRANTEAFF. DNA of the CDR3: TGTGCCAGCAGCACCGACAGGGCGAACACTGAAGCTTTCTTT.